This passage covers 3 T cell receptor beta chains from one sample sequenced in a study of cytotoxic CD8 clonotypes in ibrutinib-treated CLL. Libraries were prepared by immunoSEQ multiplex PCR; TCRdb keeps only in-frame clonotypes and omits some of them. This sample has approximately 100,000 clones, with approximately 78% found just once. Sequences were derived from PBMCs, sampled after 12 months of ibrutinib treatment. These receptors were obtained from a human donor with chronic lymphocytic leukemia.

The table lists this clone with a count of one. The chain combines TRBV7-6 with TRBJ2-7, with 8 bases identical to TRBD1. There are 16 residues in the CDR3. With 2 bases clipped from V and 3 bases from J, the junction kept 9 bases outside the gene matches. CDR1 is SGHVS, CDR2 FNYEAQ, per germline. The CDR3 bases are TGTGCCAGCAGCTTACAGGGGGCTCCGGGTGTCTACGAGCAGTACTTC. Its translation is CASSLQGAPGVYEQYF.

This chain links TRBV6-5 with TRBJ1-2; a weak D match, TRBD1 (6 bases). Germline loops: CDR1 MNHEY, CDR2 SVGAGI. Between the trimmed V and J ends, which lost 6 bases and 4 bases, there was a span of 12 bases. This CDR3 contains 13 residues. Here the CDR3 DNA reads TGTGCCAGCAGCCCAGACAGGACCTATGGCTACACCTTC. The encoded protein is CASSPDRTYGYTF.

Concerning this clone itself: Other DNA variants within this sample encode the same CDR3. The chain has TRBV10-3 and TRBJ1-3; D ambiguous. This CDR3 spans 12 amino acids. Germline V gene lookup returns CDR1 ENHRY and CDR2 SYGVKD. With 1 base removed from V and 4 bases from J, the gap between germline ends came to 2 bases. CDR3 DNA sequence: TGTGCCATCAGTGAGTTGGGAAACACCATATATTTT. As protein: CAISELGNTIYF.